The 23 T cell receptor beta chains listed next were all sequenced from one sample in a study of blood T cell repertoires in COVID-19. Produced via immunoSEQ multiplex PCR; TCRdb's table is partial and in-frame only. This table has a few hundred thousand clones, around 87% appearing once. Source material: peripheral blood. The source of these receptors is a woman between 45 and 65 years old who had recovered from COVID-19.

The CDR3 sequence: CASSQDQGPYEQYF. CDR3 coding DNA: TGCGCCAGCAGCCAAGATCAGGGGCCCTACGAGCAGTACTTC. The rearrangement uses TRBV4-3 and TRBJ2-7; TRBD1 is a possible D gene (6 bases). This CDR3 comprises 14 residues. V was trimmed by 0 bases and J by 2 bases, leaving 8 bases between them. Germline V gene data show CDR1 as LGHNA and CDR2 as YSLEER.

The chain has TRBV6-2 or TRBV6-3 and TRBJ1-6, with D unclear. CDR1 is MNHEY and CDR2 is SVGEGT in the germline V gene. This CDR3 contains 14 residues. V shed 1 base and J shed 8 bases, with 9 bases lying between them. The CDR3 here is CASSYFTADSPLHF. CDR3 nucleotide sequence: TGTGCCAGCAGTTACTTCACAGCTGATTCACCCCTCCACTTT.

The chain carries TRBV7-2 and TRBJ1-3; D gene uncertain. CDR3 size: 14 residues. Between the trimmed V and J ends, which lost 2 bases and 2 bases, there was a span of 7 bases. Germline V gene data show CDR1 as SGHTA and CDR2 as FQGNSA. CDR3 sequence reads: CASSLPRTGNTIYF. The DNA of the CDR3 is TGTGCCAGCAGCTTACCCAGGACTGGAAACACCATATATTTT.

The chain combines TRBV5-6 with TRBJ1-5; perhaps TRBD1 as D (5 bases). Per germline, CDR1 SGHDT and CDR2 YYEEEE. CDR3 length: 13 amino acids. Trimming stripped 7 bases from V and 9 bases from J, with 17 bases between. CDR3 DNA: TGTGCCAGCGGAAAGACTGGGGCCGTGCCCCAGCATTTT. Its translation is CASGKTGAVPQHF.

The chain links TRBV19 to TRBJ2-5; 11 positions match TRBD1. This CDR3 comprises 17 residues. The ends lost 4 bases at V and 1 base at J; junction bases unmatched: 8. CDR1 is LNHDA, CDR2 SQIVND, per germline (reference sequence). In DNA form, the CDR3 reads TGTGCCAGTAGTACCAGCGGGACAGGGGGTCGCCAAGAGACCCAGTACTTC. Residues: CASSTSGTGGRQETQYF.

The chain employs TRBV7-2 and TRBJ2-7, with 10 positions matching TRBD2. Trimming cost V 10 bases and J 10 bases; bases outside gene matches: 10. CDR1 is SGHTA and CDR2 is FQGNSA in the germline V gene. This CDR3 comprises 12 residues. CDR3 residues: CATGTSAAGQYF. Here the CDR3 DNA reads TGTGCCACGGGGACTAGCGCCGCGGGACAGTACTTC.

The chain uses TRBV6-6 and TRBJ1-2, with 9 bases identical to TRBD1. The CDR3 runs 14 residues. The V segment lost 11 bases and the J segment 7 bases; nucleotides outside the gene matches: 14. CDR1 is MNHNY and CDR2 is SVGAGI in the germline V gene (reference sequence). CDR3 in DNA: TGTGCCTGTTTAATAGGGACAGGGTATACTGGCTACACCTTC. Protein sequence: CACLIGTGYTGYTF.

V gene TRBV30 combines with J gene TRBJ1-1, with 8 bases matching TRBD1. CDR3 size: 13 residues. The J segment lost 4 bases and the V segment lost 3 bases, leaving 4 bases of the junction unmatched. CDR1 and CDR2 (germline): GTSNPN, SVGIG (reference sequence). Here the CDR3 DNA reads TGTGCCTGGAGCACACAGGGGGTCACTGAAGCTTTCTTT. Amino acids: CAWSTQGVTEAFF.

The V call is TRBV19, the J call TRBJ2-7; D not resolved. CDR1 is LNHDA, CDR2 SQIVND, per germline (reference sequence). V gave up 3 bases and J gave up 1 base, with 7 bases separating them. CDR3 size: 13 residues. CDR3 in amino acids: CASSMGRSYEQYF. The CDR3 coding sequence is TGTGCCAGTAGTATGGGCAGGTCCTACGAGCAGTACTTC.

This clone was seen a handful of times. The chain couples TRBV19 to TRBJ1-2; tentative D call: TRBD1 (6 bases). V was shortened by 0 bases and J by 8 bases, with 13 bases between the two germline ends. CDR1 LNHDA and CDR2 SQIVND come from the germline V gene (reference sequence). The CDR3 loop spans 14 amino acids. CDR3 bases: TGTGCCAGTAGTATAGATCTACAGGGACGAGGCTACACCTTC. This translates into CASSIDLQGRGYTF.

J is TRBJ2-1 and V is TRBV3-1 (or the pseudogene TRBV3-2); 7 nucleotides align to TRBD2. Looked up from germline, CDR1 is LGHDT and CDR2 is YNNKEL (reference sequence). J was trimmed by 6 bases and V by 3 bases; bases with no gene match: 11. The CDR3 sequence is 16 residues long. CDR3 in amino acids: CASSQPLSGASNEQFF. In DNA form, the CDR3 reads TGTGCCAGCAGCCAGCCTTTAAGCGGGGCAAGCAATGAGCAGTTCTTC.

The V and J genes are TRBV19 and TRBJ2-4; tentative D call: TRBD1 (6 bases). Trimming removed 5 bases from V and 8 bases from J, with 22 bases in between. This CDR3 has 16 residues. The germline V gene encodes CDR1 LNHDA and CDR2 SQIVND (reference sequence). As DNA, the CDR3 is TGTGCCAGTAGTGGGGTACAGGGTCCCCAAATAGACATTCAGTACTTC. This codes for CASSGVQGPQIDIQYF.

The gene calls are TRBV3-1 (or the pseudogene TRBV3-2) and TRBJ1-3; 10 bases agree with TRBD1. This CDR3 is 19 amino acids long. The germline gives CDR1 LGHDT, CDR2 YNNKEL (reference sequence). V lost 5 bases, J lost 0 bases, and 13 bases stayed unmatched. CDR3 region: CASSIWTGGSLSSGNTIYF. DNA of the CDR3: TGTGCCAGCAGCATATGGACAGGGGGTTCACTTAGCTCTGGAAACACCATATATTTT.

This clone was seen a few times. The chain joins TRBV7-9 to TRBJ2-7; TRBD1 agrees at 7 bases. Trimming removed 5 bases from V and 3 bases from J; junction bases left unmatched: 4. The CDR3 runs to 13 residues. Per germline, CDR1 SEHNR and CDR2 FQNEAQ (reference sequence). The CDR3 here is CASSTRDSYEQYF. The DNA of the CDR3 is TGTGCCAGCAGCACCCGGGACAGCTACGAGCAGTACTTC.

The rearrangement uses TRBV7-9 and TRBJ1-3; D not certain. Germline values: CDR1 SEHNR, CDR2 FQNEAQ (reference sequence). Trimming stripped 8 bases from V and 0 bases from J, with 8 bases between. CDR3 length: 13 amino acids. The CDR3 protein is CASLRNSGNTIYF. The CDR3 DNA is TGTGCCAGCTTGCGCAACTCTGGAAACACCATATATTTT.

The CDR3 coding sequence is TGTGCCAGCAGCGTAGGGATGCGGCCCGATTCACCCCTCCACTTT. This codes for CASSVGMRPDSPLHF. V usage is TRBV9 and J usage is TRBJ1-6; D not resolved. Germline V gene sequence: CDR1 SGDLS, CDR2 YYNGEE. The CDR3 extends over 15 amino acids. V lost 0 bases and J lost 8, with 12 bases in between.

Regarding this clone: The junction and the germline gene differ at one end; a read error may be behind it. The chain links TRBV11-3 to TRBJ2-6; the D gene is possibly TRBD1 (5 bases). This CDR3 spans 17 amino acids. The V gene's germline CDR1 is SGHNT and CDR2 YENEEA. CDR3 protein: CASSLVWQPSGANVRTF. The CDR3 region has the DNA TGTGCCAGCAGCTTAGTGTGGCAGCCCTCTGGGGCCAACGTCCGGACTTTC.

The V gene is TRBV9, the J gene TRBJ2-3; 10 nucleotides line up with TRBD2. CDR3 length equals 17 residues. Germline CDR1 SGDLS, CDR2 YYNGEE. V lost 4 bases to trimming and J lost 6 bases; unmatched junction nucleotides: 14. This CDR3 reads CASSQPGGAGGPDTQYF. The CDR3 bases are TGTGCCAGCAGCCAACCGGGCGGAGCGGGGGGGCCGGATACGCAGTATTTT.

The V and J genes are TRBV7-9 and TRBJ2-7; TRBD1 might be the D (6 bases). This CDR3 region has 14 residues. The V end was cut by 3 bases, the J end by 0 bases, with 9 bases between. CDR1 and CDR2 from the germline V gene are SEHNR and FQNEAQ (reference sequence). DNA for the CDR3: TGTGCCAGCAGCTTCGAGGACAGCTCCTACGAGCAGTACTTC. It encodes CASSFEDSSYEQYF.

The CDR3 is CASSDSLTAGALYTDTQYF. CDR3 DNA sequence: TGTGCCAGCAGCGATTCCCTCACCGCGGGGGCTCTTTACACAGATACGCAGTATTTT. The V call is TRBV2, the J call TRBJ2-3; maybe TRBD2 (7 bases). CDR3 length: 19 amino acids. The germline V gene encodes CDR1 SNHLY and CDR2 FYNNEI. The V gene lost 6 bases and the J gene lost 2 bases, with 27 bases spanning the gap.

The chain recombines TRBV4-3 with TRBJ2-5; 9 bases match TRBD2. J was trimmed by 2 bases and V by 0 bases; bases with no gene match: 1. Per the germline V gene, CDR1 is LGHNA and CDR2 is YSLEER. The CDR3 totals 15 residues. The DNA for the CDR3 is TGCGCCAGCAGCCAAGAACTAGCGGGTCAAGAGACCCAGTACTTC. It translates to CASSQELAGQETQYF.

The rearrangement uses TRBV28 and TRBJ2-7, with 9 bases that match TRBD1. Germline V CDR1 and CDR2: MDHEN, SYDVKM. V lost 6 bases and J lost 2; bases outside the gene matches: 8. This CDR3 is built from 15 residues. Written as DNA, the CDR3 is TGTGCCAGCAGCACGCCAGGACAGGGGCCCTACGAGCAGTACTTC. Amino acids: CASSTPGQGPYEQYF.

The V and J genes are TRBV2 and TRBJ2-7; 7 nucleotides align to TRBD2. There are 13 residues in the CDR3. Unmatched junction bases numbered 8, after V lost 8 bases and J lost 4 bases. Germline CDR1 SNHLY, CDR2 FYNNEI. CDR3 sequence (DNA): TGTGCCAGCGCGAGCGGGAAAGCTTACGAGCAGTACTTC. Amino acid sequence: CASASGKAYEQYF.